Here is one T cell receptor beta chain with its context. The sample originates from a study of shared clonotypes between healthy human individuals. In the study overall: Each donor contributed plates that comprised three CD4 naive, three CD4 memory, two CD8 naive and one CD8 memory.

In replicate PCRs of sorted subsets, approximately 210 ng DNA, approximately 32,000 T cell genomes, was used. This table comes from immunoSEQ multiplex PCR, and its TCRdb copy is limited to in-frame clones, with some not included. Of around 1.5 million clones listed, 95% to 99% are singletons. V was shortened by 3 bases and J by 5 bases, with 14 bases between the two germline ends. The CDR3 runs to 14 residues. Germline V gene data show CDR1 as SGHRS and CDR2 as YFSETQ. A split of CD4+ cells into CD45RA+ naive and CD45RA-negative memory subsets was performed. V gene TRBV5-1 combines with J gene TRBJ2-5; D might be TRBD2 (5 bases). This receptor was identified in a man younger than 45 in good health. Sequenced input: naive CD4+ T cells sorted from blood. This sample's subset: CD45RA+ positively selected. CDR3: CASSSAPRGETQYF. CDR3 in DNA: TGCGCCAGCAGCTCCGCCCCGCGAGGGGAGACCCAGTACTTC.